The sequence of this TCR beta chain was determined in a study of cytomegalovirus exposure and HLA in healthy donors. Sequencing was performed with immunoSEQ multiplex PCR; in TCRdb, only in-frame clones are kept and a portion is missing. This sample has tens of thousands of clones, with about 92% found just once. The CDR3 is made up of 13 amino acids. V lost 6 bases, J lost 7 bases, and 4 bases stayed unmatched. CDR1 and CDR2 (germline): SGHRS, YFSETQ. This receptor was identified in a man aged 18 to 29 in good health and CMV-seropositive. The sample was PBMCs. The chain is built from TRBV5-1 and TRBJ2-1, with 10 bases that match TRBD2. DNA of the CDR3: TGCGCCAGCATGGGGACTAGCGTTAATGAGCAGTTCTTC. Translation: CASMGTSVNEQFF.